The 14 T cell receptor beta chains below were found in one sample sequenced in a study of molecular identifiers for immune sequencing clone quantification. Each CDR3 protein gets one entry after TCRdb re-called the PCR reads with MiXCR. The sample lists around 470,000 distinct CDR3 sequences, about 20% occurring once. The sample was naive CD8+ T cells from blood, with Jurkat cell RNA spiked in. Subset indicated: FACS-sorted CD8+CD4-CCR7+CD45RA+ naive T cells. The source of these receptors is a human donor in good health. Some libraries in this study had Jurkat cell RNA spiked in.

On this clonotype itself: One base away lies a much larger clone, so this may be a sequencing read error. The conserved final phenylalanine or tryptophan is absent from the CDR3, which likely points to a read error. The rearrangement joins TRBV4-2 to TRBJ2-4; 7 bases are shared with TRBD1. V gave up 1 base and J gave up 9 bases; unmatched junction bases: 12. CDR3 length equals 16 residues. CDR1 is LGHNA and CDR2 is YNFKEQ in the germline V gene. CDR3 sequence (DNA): TGTGCCAGCAGCCAAGCACTGGGGCAAAACAGGGGCATTCAGTACGTC. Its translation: CASSQALGQNRGIQYV.

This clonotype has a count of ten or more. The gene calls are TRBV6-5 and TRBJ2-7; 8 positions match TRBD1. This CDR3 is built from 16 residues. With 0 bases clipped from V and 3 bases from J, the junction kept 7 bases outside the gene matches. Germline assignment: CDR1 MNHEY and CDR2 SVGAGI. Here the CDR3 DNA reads TGTGCCAGCAGTTACTCATCGACAGGGGTATTCTACGAGCAGTACTTC. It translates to CASSYSSTGVFYEQYF.

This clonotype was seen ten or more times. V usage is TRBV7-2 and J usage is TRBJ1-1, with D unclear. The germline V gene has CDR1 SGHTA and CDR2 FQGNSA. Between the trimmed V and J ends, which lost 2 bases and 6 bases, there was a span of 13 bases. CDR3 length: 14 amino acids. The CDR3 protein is CASSLYLGSPEAFF. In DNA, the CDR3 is TGTGCCAGCAGCTTATATCTGGGGAGCCCTGAAGCTTTCTTT.

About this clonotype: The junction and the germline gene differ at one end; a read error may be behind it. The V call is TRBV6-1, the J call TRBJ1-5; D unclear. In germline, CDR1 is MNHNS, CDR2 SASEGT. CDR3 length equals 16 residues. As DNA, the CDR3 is TGTGCCTGCAGTGAAGCGCGAAGATACCTCAATCAGCCCCAGCATTTT. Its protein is CACSEARRYLNQPQHF.

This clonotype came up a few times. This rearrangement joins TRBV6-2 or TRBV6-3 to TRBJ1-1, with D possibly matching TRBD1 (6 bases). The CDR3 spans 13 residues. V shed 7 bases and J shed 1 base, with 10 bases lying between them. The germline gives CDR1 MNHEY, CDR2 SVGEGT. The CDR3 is CASTRTENTEAFF. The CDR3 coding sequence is TGTGCCAGCACGAGGACAGAGAACACTGAAGCTTTCTTT.

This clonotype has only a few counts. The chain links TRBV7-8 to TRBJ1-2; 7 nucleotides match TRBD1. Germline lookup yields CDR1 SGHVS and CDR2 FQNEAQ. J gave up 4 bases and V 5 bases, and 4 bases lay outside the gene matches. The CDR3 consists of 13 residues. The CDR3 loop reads CASSEGQLYGYTF. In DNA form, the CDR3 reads TGTGCCAGCAGCGAGGGACAGCTCTATGGCTACACCTTC.

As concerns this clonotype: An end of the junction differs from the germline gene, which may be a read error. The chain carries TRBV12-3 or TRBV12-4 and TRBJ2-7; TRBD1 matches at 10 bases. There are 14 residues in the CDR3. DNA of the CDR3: TGTGCCAGCAGGACAGGGGGCGCCGTTTACGGGCAGTACTTC. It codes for CASRTGGAVYGQYF.

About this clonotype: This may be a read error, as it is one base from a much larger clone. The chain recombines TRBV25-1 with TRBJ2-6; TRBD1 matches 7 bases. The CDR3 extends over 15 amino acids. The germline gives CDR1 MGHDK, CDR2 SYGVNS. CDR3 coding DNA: TGTGCCAGCAGTGACAGGGGGTCTGGGGCCAACGTCCTGGCTTTC. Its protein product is CASSDRGSGANVLAF.

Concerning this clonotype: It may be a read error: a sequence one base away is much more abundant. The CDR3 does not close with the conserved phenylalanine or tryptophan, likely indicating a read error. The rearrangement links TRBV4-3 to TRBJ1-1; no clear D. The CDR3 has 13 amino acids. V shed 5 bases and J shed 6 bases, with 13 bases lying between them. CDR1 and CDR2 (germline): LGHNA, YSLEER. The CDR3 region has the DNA TGCGCCAGCAGCTTTGTCGTAAACTCTGAAGCTTTCCTT. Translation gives CASSFVVNSEAFL.

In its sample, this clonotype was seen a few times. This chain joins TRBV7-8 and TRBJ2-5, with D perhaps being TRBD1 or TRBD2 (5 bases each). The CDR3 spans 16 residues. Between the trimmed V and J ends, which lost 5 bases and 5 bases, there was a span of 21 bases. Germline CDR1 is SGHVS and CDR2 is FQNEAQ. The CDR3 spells CASSPARYGGFETQYF. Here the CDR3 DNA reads TGTGCCAGCAGCCCAGCCCGGTATGGGGGTTTCGAGACCCAGTACTTC.

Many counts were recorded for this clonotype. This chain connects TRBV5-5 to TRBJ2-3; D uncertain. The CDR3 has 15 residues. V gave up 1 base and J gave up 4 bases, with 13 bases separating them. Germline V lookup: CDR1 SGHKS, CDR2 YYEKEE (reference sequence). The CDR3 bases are TGTGCCAGCAGCTTGCCTGTCCTCCCTTCAGATACGCAGTATTTT. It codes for CASSLPVLPSDTQYF. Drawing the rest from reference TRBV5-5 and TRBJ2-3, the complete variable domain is DAGVTQSPTHLIKTRGQQVTLRCSPISGHKSVSWYQQVLGQGPQFIFQYYEKEERGRGNFPDRFSARQFPNYSSELNVNALLLGDSALYLCASSLPVLPSDTQYFGPGTRLTVL.

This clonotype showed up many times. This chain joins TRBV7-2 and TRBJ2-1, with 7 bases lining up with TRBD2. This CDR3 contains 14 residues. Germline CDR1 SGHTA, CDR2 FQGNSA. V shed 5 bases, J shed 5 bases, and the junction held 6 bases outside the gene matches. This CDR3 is CASSPWRENNEQFF. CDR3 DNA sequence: TGTGCCAGCAGCCCCTGGCGGGAGAACAATGAGCAGTTCTTC.

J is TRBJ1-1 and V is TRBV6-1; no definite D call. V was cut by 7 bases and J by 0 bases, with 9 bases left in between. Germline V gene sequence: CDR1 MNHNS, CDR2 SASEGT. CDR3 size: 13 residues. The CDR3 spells CASNARMNTEAFF. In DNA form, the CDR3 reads TGTGCCAGCAACGCGCGGATGAACACTGAAGCTTTCTTT.

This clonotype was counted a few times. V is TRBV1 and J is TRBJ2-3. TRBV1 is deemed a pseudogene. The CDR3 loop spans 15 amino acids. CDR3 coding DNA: TGCACCAGCAGCCAAGAATCAAGGACGACAGATACGCAGTATTTT. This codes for CTSSQESRTTDTQYF.